The T cell receptor (beta chain) under discussion was sequenced for a study of control samples from healthy donors and cancer patients. This table comes from immunoSEQ multiplex PCR, and its TCRdb copy is limited to in-frame clones, with some not included. In the table there are some 140,000 clones, approximately 90% of which are singletons. V was clipped by 0 bases and J by 2 bases; unmatched bases: 8. The length of the CDR3 is 17 residues. Germline V lookup: CDR1 SGHTA, CDR2 FQGTGA. This TCR was sampled from a woman aged 25 to 45 in good health. The V and J genes are TRBV7-3 and TRBJ2-3; 7 bases align to TRBD2. Sample: blood. CDR3 loop: CASSLTLIGGDTDTQYF. The DNA of the CDR3 is TGTGCCAGCAGCTTAACGTTAATTGGGGGGGACACAGATACGCAGTATTTT.